These 21 T cell receptor beta chains were all obtained from the same sample, sequenced in a study of T cell responses to AZD1222 COVID-19 vaccine. Sequencing used immunoSEQ multiplex PCR; TCRdb keeps in-frame clones, though not all of them. The sample includes about 150,000 clones, about nine tenths of them seen just once. The starting material was peripheral blood, obtained on day 0 of MenACWY control vaccination. The origin of the receptors is an adult in good health.

V and J are TRBV11-2 and TRBJ2-1, with TRBD2 matching 7 bases. Trimming cost V 5 bases and J 4 bases; bases outside gene matches: 8. Germline V gene lookup returns CDR1 SGHAT and CDR2 FQNNGV. This CDR3 has 15 residues. CDR3 residues: CASSSLAGLYNEQFF. The DNA for the CDR3 is TGTGCCAGCAGCAGCTTAGCGGGCCTATACAATGAGCAGTTCTTC.

The chain combines TRBV2 with TRBJ1-4; 8 bases match TRBD1. This CDR3 comprises 13 residues. CDR1 and CDR2 (germline): SNHLY, FYNNEI. J lost 8 bases, V lost 9 bases, and 8 bases had no gene match. CDR3 loop: CASEDREDEKLFF. CDR3 nucleotide sequence: TGTGCCAGTGAGGACAGGGAAGACGAAAAACTGTTTTTT. Using reference TRBV2 and TRBJ1-4 for the parts outside the CDR3, the full variable domain is EPEVTQTPSHQVTQMGQEVILRCVPISNHLYFYWYRQILGQKVEFLVSFYNNEISEKSEIFDDQFSVERPDGSNFTLKIRSTKLEDSAMYFCASEDREDEKLFFGSGTQLSVL.

This clone was seen once. The rearrangement joins TRBV7-8 to TRBJ1-1; D is possibly TRBD1 (6 bases). Per germline, CDR1 SGHVS and CDR2 FQNEAQ. The CDR3 contains 13 residues. The germline V and J ends were trimmed by 5 bases and 4 bases, with 11 bases remaining between them. The CDR3 spells CASSRQVGTEAFF. Written as DNA, the CDR3 is TGTGCCAGCAGCCGACAGGTTGGCACTGAAGCTTTCTTT.

The rearrangement links TRBV19 to TRBJ1-4, with 7 bases lining up with TRBD1. The length of the CDR3 is 13 residues. The V segment lost 7 bases and the J segment 8 bases; nucleotides outside the gene matches: 7. Germline loops: CDR1 LNHDA, CDR2 SQIVND (reference sequence). The CDR3 DNA is TGTGCCAGTACCTATGGGACAGCCGAAAAACTGTTTTTT. Its protein is CASTYGTAEKLFF.

This sequence joins TRBV19 and TRBJ1-5; D might be TRBD1 (5 bases). Germline CDR1 is LNHDA and CDR2 is SQIVND (reference sequence). The CDR3 runs to 15 residues. The V end was cut by 3 bases, the J end by 1 base, with 10 bases between. The CDR3 loop reads CASSIQGWSNQPQHF. CDR3 sequence (DNA): TGTGCCAGTAGTATTCAGGGATGGAGCAATCAGCCCCAGCATTTT.

J is TRBJ2-2 and V is TRBV5-4; either TRBD1 or TRBD2 may fit D (5 bases each). The CDR3 extends over 13 amino acids. V was shortened by 4 bases and J by 5 bases, with 9 bases between the two germline ends. Germline CDR1 reads SGHNT; CDR2 reads YYREEE (reference sequence). The CDR3: CASSTGPTGELFF. In nucleotides, the CDR3 is TGTGCCAGCAGCACGGGACCGACCGGGGAGCTGTTTTTT.

This chain uses TRBV11-3 with TRBJ2-2, with 9 nucleotides matching TRBD1. CDR3 size: 16 residues. The V gene's germline CDR1 is SGHNT and CDR2 YENEEA. J lost 0 bases, V lost 4 bases, and 3 bases had no gene match. In DNA, the CDR3 is TGTGCCAGCAGCTGGGGACAGGGAACGAACACCGGGGAGCTGTTTTTT. Translation gives CASSWGQGTNTGELFF. The whole variable domain, filled in from reference TRBV11-3 and TRBJ2-2, reads EAGVVQSPRYKIIEKKQPVAFWCNPISGHNTLYWYLQNLGQGPELLIRYENEEAVDDSQLPKDRFSAERLKGVDSTLKIQPAELGDSAVYLCASSWGQGTNTGELFFGEGSRLTVL.

This sequence joins TRBV2 and TRBJ2-7; D ambiguous. V was cut by 7 bases and J by 3 bases, with 10 bases left in between. Germline CDR1 and CDR2: SNHLY and FYNNEI. The CDR3 length is 12 residues. The CDR3 DNA reads TGTGCCAGCACTCTGGACGGCTACGAGCAGTACTTC. Residues: CASTLDGYEQYF.

J is TRBJ1-5 and V is TRBV4-3, with D tentatively TRBD1 (5 bases). V gave up 0 bases and J gave up 7 bases, with 13 bases separating them. The CDR3 runs 15 residues. Germline V lookup: CDR1 LGHNA, CDR2 YSLEER. The CDR3 region is CASSQDRGPRQPQHF. CDR3 bases: TGCGCCAGCAGCCAAGATCGGGGACCGAGACAGCCCCAGCATTTT.

V gene TRBV9 combines with J gene TRBJ1-5; D is possibly TRBD1 (5 bases). From germline, CDR1 is SGDLS and CDR2 YYNGEE. V was cut by 3 bases and J by 6 bases, with 16 bases left in between. This CDR3 has 15 amino acids. The CDR3, as DNA: TGTGCCAGCAGCGCCACCGACAGTAGGGCTCAGCCCCAGCATTTT. This encodes CASSATDSRAQPQHF.

The chain links TRBV7-2 to TRBJ2-2; 7 bases are shared with TRBD1. The CDR3 spans 17 residues. Germline loops: CDR1 SGHTA, CDR2 FQGNSA. V dropped 5 bases and J dropped 3; count of bases not matched to a gene: 12. The CDR3 DNA follows: TGTGCCAGCAGCCCCCGGTTACAGGGGTCCCACACCGGGGAGCTGTTTTTT. Amino acid sequence: CASSPRLQGSHTGELFF.

This clone was seen once. V gene TRBV18 combines with J gene TRBJ1-2, with a tentative D call TRBD1 (5 bases). This CDR3 has 13 amino acids. Per the germline V gene, CDR1 is KGHSH and CDR2 is LQKENI. Trimming took 3 bases from V and 1 from J, leaving 6 bases between them. The CDR3 loop reads CASSPTDNYGYTF. DNA for the CDR3: TGTGCCAGCTCACCGACAGATAACTATGGCTACACCTTC.

This clone was counted between two and nine times. The chain has TRBV5-1 and TRBJ2-7; TRBD1 agrees at 7 bases. The CDR3 totals 13 residues. Germline V CDR1 and CDR2: SGHRS, YFSETQ. V was clipped by 4 bases and J by 5 bases; unmatched bases: 6. The CDR3 DNA is TGCGCCAGCAGCATACAGGGGATAAACGAGCAGTACTTC. Translation gives CASSIQGINEQYF.

This clone was recorded once. The chain combines TRBV19 with TRBJ1-1, with TRBD1 matching over 8 bases. V was clipped by 5 bases and J by 2 bases; unmatched bases: 7. This CDR3 comprises 15 residues. The germline V gene has CDR1 LNHDA and CDR2 SQIVND (reference sequence). CDR3 in amino acids: CASSHPGQANTEAFF. CDR3 DNA sequence: TGTGCCAGTAGTCATCCGGGACAGGCAAACACTGAAGCTTTCTTT.

The V call is TRBV9, the J call TRBJ2-5; TRBD2 matches at 12 bases. This CDR3 has 15 residues. After removal of 2 bases from V and 4 bases from J, the junction contained 3 bases not matched to a gene. CDR1 and CDR2 from the germline V gene are SGDLS and YYNGEE. CDR3 region: CASSVGLAGTETQYF. CDR3 bases: TGTGCCAGCAGCGTCGGACTAGCGGGGACAGAGACCCAGTACTTC.

This chain connects TRBV27 to TRBJ2-3; 7 nucleotides line up with TRBD2. CDR1 and CDR2 (germline): MNHEY, SMNVEV (reference sequence). The CDR3 runs to 15 residues. V was pared by 3 bases and J by 0 bases, with 3 bases of the junction left unmatched. CDR3 DNA: TGTGCCAGCAGTTTGTGGACTAGGAGCACAGATACGCAGTATTTT. It is translated as CASSLWTRSTDTQYF.

The rearrangement uses TRBV27 and TRBJ2-7, with a possible D match to TRBD1 (5 bases). Germline V gives CDR1 MNHEY, CDR2 SMNVEV (reference sequence). The CDR3 has 14 amino acids. V was clipped by 6 bases and J by 0 bases, with 12 bases between them. The CDR3 DNA follows: TGTGCCAGCAGGTTGACAGCGACCTCCTACGAGCAGTACTTC. Translation: CASRLTATSYEQYF.

The chain carries TRBV13 and TRBJ2-7; 14 bases map to TRBD2. With V trimmed by 4 bases and J by 4 bases, 6 bases remained unmatched. This CDR3 has 16 amino acids. CDR1 is PRHDT, CDR2 FYEKMQ, per germline (reference sequence). CDR3 sequence reads: CASSSRLAGGHYEQYF. CDR3 nucleotide sequence: TGTGCCAGCAGCTCTCGACTAGCGGGGGGGCATTACGAGCAGTACTTC.

This clone has just one count. The CDR3: CASRTDSQETQYF. CDR3 nucleotide sequence: TGTGCCAGCAGAACGGACAGCCAAGAGACCCAGTACTTC. V usage is TRBV21-1 and J usage is TRBJ2-5; TRBD1 is the table's D call, not checked against the DNA. TRBV21-1 constitutes a pseudogene. The CDR3 extends over 13 amino acids.

The V gene is TRBV4-1, the J gene TRBJ1-1, with a weak D call TRBD1 (5 bases). The CDR3 extends over 17 amino acids. V lost 0 bases and J 4 bases, leaving 18 bases between the germline ends. Germline V gene data show CDR1 as MGHRA and CDR2 as YSYEKL. The CDR3 DNA follows: TGCGCCAGCAGCCAAGAGGGCCGCCTAGGGGATGGCACTGAAGCTTTCTTT. This translates into CASSQEGRLGDGTEAFF.

The V gene is TRBV7-2, the J gene TRBJ2-5, with TRBD2 matching 11 bases. There are 17 residues in the CDR3. Germline-derived CDR1 and CDR2 are SGHTA and FQGNSA. V trimming: 5 bases; J trimming: 5 bases; junction bases outside the gene matches: 13. The CDR3, as DNA: TGTGCCAGCAGCCCCGCGGGTAGCGGGAGGGGGAAGGAGACCCAGTACTTC. Encoded protein: CASSPAGSGRGKETQYF.